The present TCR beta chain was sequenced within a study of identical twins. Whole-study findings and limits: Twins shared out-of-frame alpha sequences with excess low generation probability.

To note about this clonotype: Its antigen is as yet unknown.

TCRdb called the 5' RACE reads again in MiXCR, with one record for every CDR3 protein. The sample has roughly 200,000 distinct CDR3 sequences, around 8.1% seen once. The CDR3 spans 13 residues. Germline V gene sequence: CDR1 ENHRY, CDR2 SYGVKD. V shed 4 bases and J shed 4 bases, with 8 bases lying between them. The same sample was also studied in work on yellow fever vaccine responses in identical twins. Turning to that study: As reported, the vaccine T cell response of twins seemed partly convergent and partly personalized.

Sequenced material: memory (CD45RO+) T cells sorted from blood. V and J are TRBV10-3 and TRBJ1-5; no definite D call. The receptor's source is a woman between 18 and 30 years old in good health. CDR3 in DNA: TGTGCCATCAGTGGACGGATTAATCAGCCCCAGCATTTT. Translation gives CAISGRINQPQHF.